These T cell receptor beta chains were read from a single sample in a study of Ad26.COV2.S vaccination and SARS-CoV-2 variants. Sequenced by immunoSEQ multiplex PCR; TCRdb stores in-frame clones only, minus some. The table has just under 250,000 clones, around 89% seen once. Sample: peripheral blood, taken in a trial of Ad26.COV2.S vaccine versus placebo. The receptors derive from a person aged 18-65 years who received the Ad26.COV2.S COVID-19 vaccine or a placebo. Both conserved end residues are part of each CDR3. Fields, in order: clone size, D gene, CDR3 length, V gene, J gene, CDR3 protein, CDR3 DNA. The D gene is left open where the match is weak. Clone size, where shown, is once, few, many, or a class for clones that have expanded.

clone size: .
D gene: TRBD1
CDR3 length: 17
V gene: TRBV6-1
J gene: TRBJ2-7
CDR3 protein: CASSVGLPGTGEEKQYF
CDR3 DNA: TGTGCCAGCAGTGTAGGTCTACCCGGGACAGGGGAAGAAAAGCAGTACTTC

clone size: .
D gene: .
CDR3 length: 12
V gene: TRBV21-1
J gene: TRBJ2-2
CDR3 protein: CASDRCTGELFF
CDR3 DNA: TGTGCCAGCGACCGTTGCACCGGGGAGCTGTTTTTT

clone size: .
D gene: TRBD1
CDR3 length: 15
V gene: TRBV11-2
J gene: TRBJ2-7
CDR3 protein: CASSPTPGQRYEQYF
CDR3 DNA: TGTGCCAGCAGCCCGACGCCGGGACAGCGTTACGAGCAGTACTTC

clone size: .
D gene: .
CDR3 length: 13
V gene: TRBV7-2
J gene: TRBJ1-2
CDR3 protein: CASSFGGNYGYTF
CDR3 DNA: TGTGCCAGCAGCTTCGGGGGTAACTATGGCTACACCTTC

clone size: .
D gene: .
CDR3 length: 12
V gene: TRBV28
J gene: TRBJ1-4
CDR3 protein: CASSPRGFQLFF
CDR3 DNA: TGTGCCAGCAGTCCCCGAGGGTTCCAGCTGTTTTTT

clone size: .
D gene: .
CDR3 length: 14
V gene: TRBV11-3
J gene: TRBJ2-1
CDR3 protein: CASSKGSSYNEQFF
CDR3 DNA: TGTGCCAGCAGTAAAGGGAGCTCCTACAATGAGCAGTTCTTC

clone size: .
D gene: .
CDR3 length: 14
V gene: TRBV7-9
J gene: TRBJ1-1
CDR3 protein: CASILDTLNTEAFF
CDR3 DNA: TGTGCCAGCATCCTGGACACATTGAACACTGAAGCTTTCTTT

clone size: .
D gene: TRBD1
CDR3 length: 14
V gene: TRBV9
J gene: TRBJ1-2
CDR3 protein: CASSAGQGAVGYTF
CDR3 DNA: TGTGCCAGCAGCGCCGGACAGGGTGCTGTAGGCTACACCTTC

clone size: many
D gene: .
CDR3 length: 14
V gene: TRBV5-1
J gene: TRBJ2-2
CDR3 protein: CASSLIGSAGELFF
CDR3 DNA: TGCGCCAGCAGCTTAATCGGTTCAGCCGGGGAGCTGTTTTTT

clone size: .
D gene: .
CDR3 length: 14
V gene: TRBV5-1
J gene: TRBJ1-1
CDR3 protein: CASSLRDSGTEAFF
CDR3 DNA: TGCGCCAGCAGCTTGCGGGACTCGGGGACTGAAGCTTTCTTT

clone size: .
D gene: .
CDR3 length: 14
V gene: TRBV7-9
J gene: TRBJ2-7
CDR3 protein: CASNESHTAYEQYF
CDR3 DNA: TGTGCCAGCAACGAATCACACACTGCCTACGAGCAGTACTTC

clone size: few
D gene: .
CDR3 length: 17
V gene: TRBV7-2
J gene: TRBJ2-5
CDR3 protein: CASSLRPWGAVQETQYF
CDR3 DNA: TGTGCCAGCAGCCTACGACCTTGGGGGGCAGTCCAAGAGACCCAGTACTTC

clone size: .
D gene: TRBD1
CDR3 length: 16
V gene: TRBV19
J gene: TRBJ2-3
CDR3 protein: CASSTPPQGASDTQYF
CDR3 DNA: TGTGCCAGTAGTACTCCCCCCCAGGGGGCATCAGATACGCAGTATTTT